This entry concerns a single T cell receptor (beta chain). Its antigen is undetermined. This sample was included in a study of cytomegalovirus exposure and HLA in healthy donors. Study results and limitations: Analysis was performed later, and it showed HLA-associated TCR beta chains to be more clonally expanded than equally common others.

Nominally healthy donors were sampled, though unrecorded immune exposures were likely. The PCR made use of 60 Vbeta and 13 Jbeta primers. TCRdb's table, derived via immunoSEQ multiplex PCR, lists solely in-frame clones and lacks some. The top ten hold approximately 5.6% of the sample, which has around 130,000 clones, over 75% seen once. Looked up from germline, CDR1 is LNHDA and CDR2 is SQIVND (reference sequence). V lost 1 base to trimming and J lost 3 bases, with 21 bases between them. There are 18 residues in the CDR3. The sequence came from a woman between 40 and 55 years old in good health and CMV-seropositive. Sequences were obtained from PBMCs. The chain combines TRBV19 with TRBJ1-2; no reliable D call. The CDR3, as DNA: TGTGCCAGTAGTATAGCTGGTAAGGCAGGCCCAGCGGACTATGGCTACACCTTC. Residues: CASSIAGKAGPADYGYTF.